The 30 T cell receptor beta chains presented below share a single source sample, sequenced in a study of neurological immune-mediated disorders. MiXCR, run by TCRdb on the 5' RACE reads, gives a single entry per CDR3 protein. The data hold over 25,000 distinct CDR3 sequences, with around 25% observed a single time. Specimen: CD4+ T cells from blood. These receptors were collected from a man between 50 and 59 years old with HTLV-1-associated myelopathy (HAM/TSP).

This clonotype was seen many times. The CDR3, as DNA: TGTGCCAGTAAGGGACAGCCGAATGAAAAACTGTTTTTT. Encoded protein: CASKGQPNEKLFF. This chain connects TRBV6-2 or TRBV6-3 to TRBJ1-4; 7 positions agree with TRBD1. The CDR3 consists of 13 residues. V was clipped by 9 bases and J by 5 bases; unmatched bases: 6. Germline CDR1 and CDR2: MNHEY and SVGEGT.

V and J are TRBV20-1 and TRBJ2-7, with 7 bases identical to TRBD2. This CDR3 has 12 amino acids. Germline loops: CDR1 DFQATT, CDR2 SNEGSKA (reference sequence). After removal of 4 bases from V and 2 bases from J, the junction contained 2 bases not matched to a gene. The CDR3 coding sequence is TGCAGTGCTAAACTAGCGACCTACGAGCAGTACTTC. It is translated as CSAKLATYEQYF.

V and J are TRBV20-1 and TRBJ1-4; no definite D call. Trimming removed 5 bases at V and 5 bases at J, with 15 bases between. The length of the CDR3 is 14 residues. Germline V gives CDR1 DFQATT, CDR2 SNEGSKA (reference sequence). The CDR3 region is CSAGLGAQNEKLFF. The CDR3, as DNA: TGCAGTGCTGGCCTTGGCGCCCAAAATGAAAAACTGTTTTTT.

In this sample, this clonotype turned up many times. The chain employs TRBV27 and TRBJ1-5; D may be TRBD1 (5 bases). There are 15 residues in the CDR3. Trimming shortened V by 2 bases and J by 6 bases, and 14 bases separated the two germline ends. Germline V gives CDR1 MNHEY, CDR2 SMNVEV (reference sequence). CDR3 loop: CASSLQGFNSQPQHF. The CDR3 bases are TGTGCCAGCAGTTTACAGGGTTTCAACAGTCAGCCCCAGCATTTT.

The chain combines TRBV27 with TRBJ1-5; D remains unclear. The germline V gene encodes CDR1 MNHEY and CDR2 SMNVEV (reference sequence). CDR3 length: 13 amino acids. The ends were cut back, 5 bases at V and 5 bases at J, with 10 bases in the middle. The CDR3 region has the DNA TGTGCCAGCAGTGAGAGGGATCATCAGCCCCAGCATTTT. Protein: CASSERDHQPQHF.

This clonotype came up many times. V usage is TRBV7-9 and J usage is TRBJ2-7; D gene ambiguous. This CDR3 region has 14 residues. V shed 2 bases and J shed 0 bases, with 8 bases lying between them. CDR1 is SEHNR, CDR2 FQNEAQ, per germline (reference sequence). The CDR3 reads CASSLIGYSYEQYF. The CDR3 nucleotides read TGTGCCAGCAGCTTAATAGGTTACTCCTACGAGCAGTACTTC.

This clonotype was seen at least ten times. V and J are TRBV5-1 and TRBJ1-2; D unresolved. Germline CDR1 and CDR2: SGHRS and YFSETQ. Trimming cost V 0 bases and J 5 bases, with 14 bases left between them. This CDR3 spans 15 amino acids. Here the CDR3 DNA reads TGCGCCAGCAGCTTGGGTCCAGTAAGCCTTTATGGCTACACCTTC. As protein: CASSLGPVSLYGYTF.

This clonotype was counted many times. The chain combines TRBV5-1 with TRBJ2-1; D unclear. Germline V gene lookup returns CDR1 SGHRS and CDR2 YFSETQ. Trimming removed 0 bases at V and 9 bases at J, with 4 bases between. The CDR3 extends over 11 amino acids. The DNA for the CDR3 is TGCGCCAGCAGCTTGGCCGTTGAGCAGTTCTTC. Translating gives CASSLAVEQFF.

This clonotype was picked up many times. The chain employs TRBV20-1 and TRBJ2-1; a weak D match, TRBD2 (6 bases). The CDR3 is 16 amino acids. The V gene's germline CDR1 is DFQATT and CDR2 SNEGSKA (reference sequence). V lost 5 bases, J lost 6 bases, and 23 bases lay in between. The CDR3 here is CSAFPVALRDSNEQFF. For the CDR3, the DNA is TGCAGTGCTTTCCCCGTTGCCCTCCGGGACTCCAATGAGCAGTTCTTC.

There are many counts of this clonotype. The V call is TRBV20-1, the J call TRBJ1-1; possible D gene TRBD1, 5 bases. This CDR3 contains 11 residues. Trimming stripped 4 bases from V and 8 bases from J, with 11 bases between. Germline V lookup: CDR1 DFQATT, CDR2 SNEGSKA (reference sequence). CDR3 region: CSATGGEEAFF. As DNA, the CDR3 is TGCAGTGCTACGGGAGGGGAAGAAGCTTTCTTT.

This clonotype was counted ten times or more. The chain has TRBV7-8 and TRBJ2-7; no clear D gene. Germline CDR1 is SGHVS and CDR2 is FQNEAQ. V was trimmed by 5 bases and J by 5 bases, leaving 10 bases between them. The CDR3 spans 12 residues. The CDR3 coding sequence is TGTGCCAGCAGCCCCCGCTCGAACGAGCAGTACTTC. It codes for CASSPRSNEQYF.

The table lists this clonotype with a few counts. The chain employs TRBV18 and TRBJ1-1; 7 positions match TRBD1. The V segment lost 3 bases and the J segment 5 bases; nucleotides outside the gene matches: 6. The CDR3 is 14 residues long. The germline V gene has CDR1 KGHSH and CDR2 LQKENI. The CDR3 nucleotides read TGTGCCAGCTCACCGGGACAGCCCCCTACTGAAGCTTTCTTT. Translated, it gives CASSPGQPPTEAFF.

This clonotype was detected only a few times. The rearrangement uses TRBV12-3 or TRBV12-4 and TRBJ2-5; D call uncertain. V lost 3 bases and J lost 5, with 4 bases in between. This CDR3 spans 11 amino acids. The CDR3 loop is CASSFRETQYF. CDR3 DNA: TGTGCCAGCAGTTTTAGGGAGACCCAGTACTTC.

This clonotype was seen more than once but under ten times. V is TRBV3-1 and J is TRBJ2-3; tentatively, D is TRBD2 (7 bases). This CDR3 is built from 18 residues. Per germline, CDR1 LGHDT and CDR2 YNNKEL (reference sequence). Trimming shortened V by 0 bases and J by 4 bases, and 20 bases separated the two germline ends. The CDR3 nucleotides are TGTGCCAGCAGCCAAGATATCGGGGGGCCGGATAGGGCAGATACGCAGTATTTT. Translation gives CASSQDIGGPDRADTQYF.

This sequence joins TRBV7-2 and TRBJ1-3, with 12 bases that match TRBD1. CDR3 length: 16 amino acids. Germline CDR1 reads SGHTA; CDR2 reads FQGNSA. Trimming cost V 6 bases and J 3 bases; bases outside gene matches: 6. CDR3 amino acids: CASRVGQGAFGNTIYF. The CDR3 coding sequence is TGTGCCAGCAGAGTGGGACAGGGGGCTTTTGGAAACACCATATATTTT.

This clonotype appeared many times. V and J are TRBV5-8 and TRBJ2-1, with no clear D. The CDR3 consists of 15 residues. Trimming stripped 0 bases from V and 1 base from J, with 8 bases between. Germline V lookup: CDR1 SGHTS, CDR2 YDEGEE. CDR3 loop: CASSLAWGSYNEQFF. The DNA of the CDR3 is TGTGCCAGCAGCTTGGCCTGGGGTTCCTACAATGAGCAGTTCTTC.

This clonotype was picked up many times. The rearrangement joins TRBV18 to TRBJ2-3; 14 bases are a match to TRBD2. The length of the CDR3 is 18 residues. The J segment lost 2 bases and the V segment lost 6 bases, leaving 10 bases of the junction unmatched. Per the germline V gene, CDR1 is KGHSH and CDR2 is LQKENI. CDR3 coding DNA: TGTGCCAGCTCCCGAGACGGACTAGCGGGGGGAATCACAGATACGCAGTATTTT. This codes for CASSRDGLAGGITDTQYF.

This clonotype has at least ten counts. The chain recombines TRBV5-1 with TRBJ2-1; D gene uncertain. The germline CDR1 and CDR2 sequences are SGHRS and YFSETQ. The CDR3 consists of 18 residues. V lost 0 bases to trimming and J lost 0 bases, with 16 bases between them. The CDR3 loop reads CASSLDGRYMTSYNEQFF. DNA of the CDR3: TGCGCCAGCAGCTTGGACGGCAGATACATGACCTCCTACAATGAGCAGTTCTTC. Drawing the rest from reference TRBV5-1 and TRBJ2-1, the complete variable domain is KAGVTQTPRYLIKTRGQQVTLSCSPISGHRSVSWYQQTPGQGLQFLFEYFSETQRNKGNFPGRFSGRQFSNSRSEMNVSTLELGDSALYLCASSLDGRYMTSYNEQFFGPGTRLTVL.

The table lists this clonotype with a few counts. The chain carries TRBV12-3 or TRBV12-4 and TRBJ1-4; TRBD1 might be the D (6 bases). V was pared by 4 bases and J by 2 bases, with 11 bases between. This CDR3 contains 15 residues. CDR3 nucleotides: TGTGCCAGCAGTTCCATACAGGGTACTAATGAAAAACTGTTTTTT. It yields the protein CASSSIQGTNEKLFF.

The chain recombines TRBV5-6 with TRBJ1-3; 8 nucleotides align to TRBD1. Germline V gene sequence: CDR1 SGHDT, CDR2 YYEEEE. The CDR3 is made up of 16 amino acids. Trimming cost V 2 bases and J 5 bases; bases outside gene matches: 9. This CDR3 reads CASSFGTGIDRNTIYF. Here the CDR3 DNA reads TGTGCCAGCAGCTTCGGGACAGGAATTGACAGAAACACCATATATTTT.

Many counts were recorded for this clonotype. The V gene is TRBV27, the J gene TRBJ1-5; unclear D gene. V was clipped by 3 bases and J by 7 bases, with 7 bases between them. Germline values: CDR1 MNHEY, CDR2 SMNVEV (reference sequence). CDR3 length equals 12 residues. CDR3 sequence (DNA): TGTGCCAGCAGTTTCTCCGGGCAGCCCCAGCATTTT. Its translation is CASSFSGQPQHF.

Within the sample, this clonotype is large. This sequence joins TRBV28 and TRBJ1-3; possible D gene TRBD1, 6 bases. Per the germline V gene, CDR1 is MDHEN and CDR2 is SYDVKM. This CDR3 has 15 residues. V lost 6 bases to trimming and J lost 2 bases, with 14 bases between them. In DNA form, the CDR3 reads TGTGCCAGCAGCCCCTTGGGGGCGGCTGGAAACACCATATATTTT. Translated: CASSPLGAAGNTIYF.

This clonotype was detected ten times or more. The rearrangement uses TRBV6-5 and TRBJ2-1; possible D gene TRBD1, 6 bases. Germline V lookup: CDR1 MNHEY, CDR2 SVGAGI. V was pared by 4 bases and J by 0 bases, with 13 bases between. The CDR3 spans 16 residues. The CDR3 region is CASSSDSLSSYNEQFF. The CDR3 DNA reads TGTGCCAGCAGTTCGGACAGTCTTAGCTCCTACAATGAGCAGTTCTTC.

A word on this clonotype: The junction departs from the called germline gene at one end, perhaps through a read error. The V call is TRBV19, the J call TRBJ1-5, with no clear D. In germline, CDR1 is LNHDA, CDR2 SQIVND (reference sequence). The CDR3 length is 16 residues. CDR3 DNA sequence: TGTGCCAGTAGTATGCGCGGCAACTTGGGCCCTCAGACCCAGCATTTT. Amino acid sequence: CASSMRGNLGPQTQHF.

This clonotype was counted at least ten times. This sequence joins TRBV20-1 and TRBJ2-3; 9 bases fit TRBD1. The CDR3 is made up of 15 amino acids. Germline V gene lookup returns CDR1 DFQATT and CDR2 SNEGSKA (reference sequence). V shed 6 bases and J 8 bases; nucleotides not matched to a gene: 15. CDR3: CSAELTTGGLSTQYF. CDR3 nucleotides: TGCAGTGCCGAACTAACAACAGGGGGCCTTAGTACGCAGTATTTT.

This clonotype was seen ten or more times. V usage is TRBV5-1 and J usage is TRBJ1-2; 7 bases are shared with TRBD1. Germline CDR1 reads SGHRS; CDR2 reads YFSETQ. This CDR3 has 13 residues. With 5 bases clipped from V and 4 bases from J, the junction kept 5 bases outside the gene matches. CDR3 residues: CASREGTVYGYTF. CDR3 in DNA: TGCGCCAGCAGGGAGGGGACAGTCTATGGCTACACCTTC.

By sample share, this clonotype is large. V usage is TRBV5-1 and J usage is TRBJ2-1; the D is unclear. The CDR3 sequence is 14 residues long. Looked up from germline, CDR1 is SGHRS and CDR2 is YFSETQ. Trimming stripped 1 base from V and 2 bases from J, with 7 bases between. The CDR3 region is CASSLPTPYNEQFF. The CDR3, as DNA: TGCGCCAGCAGCTTGCCGACCCCCTACAATGAGCAGTTCTTC.

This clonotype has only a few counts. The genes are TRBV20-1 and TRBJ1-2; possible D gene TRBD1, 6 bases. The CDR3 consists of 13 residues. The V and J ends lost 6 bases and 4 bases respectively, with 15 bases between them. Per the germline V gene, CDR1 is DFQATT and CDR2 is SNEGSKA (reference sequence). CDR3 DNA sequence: TGCAGTGCCACCGGGACACTGGGCTATGGCTACACCTTC. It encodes CSATGTLGYGYTF.

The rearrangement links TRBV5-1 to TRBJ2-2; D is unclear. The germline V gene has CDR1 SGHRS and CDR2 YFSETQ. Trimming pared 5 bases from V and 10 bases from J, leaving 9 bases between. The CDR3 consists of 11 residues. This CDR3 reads CASRNTVELFF. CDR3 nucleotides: TGCGCCAGCAGAAACACTGTGGAGCTGTTTTTT.

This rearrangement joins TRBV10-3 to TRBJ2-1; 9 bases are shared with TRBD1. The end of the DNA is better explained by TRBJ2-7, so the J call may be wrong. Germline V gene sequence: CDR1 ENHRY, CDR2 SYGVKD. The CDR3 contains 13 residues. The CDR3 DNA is TGTGCCATCGGGGACAGGGAATCCTACGAGCAGTACTTC. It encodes CAIGDRESYEQYF.